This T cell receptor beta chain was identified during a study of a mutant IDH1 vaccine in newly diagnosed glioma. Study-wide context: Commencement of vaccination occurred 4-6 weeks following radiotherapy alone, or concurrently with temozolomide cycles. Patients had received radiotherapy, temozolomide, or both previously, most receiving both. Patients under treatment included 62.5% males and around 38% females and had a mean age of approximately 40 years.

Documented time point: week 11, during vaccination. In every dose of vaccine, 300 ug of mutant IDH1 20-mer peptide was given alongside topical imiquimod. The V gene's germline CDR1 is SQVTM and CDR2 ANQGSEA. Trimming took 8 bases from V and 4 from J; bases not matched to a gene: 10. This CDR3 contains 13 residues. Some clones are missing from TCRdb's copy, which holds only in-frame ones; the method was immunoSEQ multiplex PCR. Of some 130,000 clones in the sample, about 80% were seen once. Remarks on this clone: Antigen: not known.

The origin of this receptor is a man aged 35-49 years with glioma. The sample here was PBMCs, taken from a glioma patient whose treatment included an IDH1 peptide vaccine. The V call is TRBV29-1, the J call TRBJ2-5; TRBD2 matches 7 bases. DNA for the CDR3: TGCAGCATCCGACGGGGGGTAGGAGAGACCCAGTACTTC. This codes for CSIRRGVGETQYF.